This TCR beta chain was sequenced during a study of identical twins. This clonotype was picked up many times. Its specificity is unknown. Findings and caveats of the study: The abundant beta clonotypes from cord blood had fewer insertions, and memory repertoires had none of this. Those out-of-frame alpha sequences shared by twins showed an excess of low generation probability.

Each cDNA held unique molecular identifiers, and template switching gave it a universal primer site. Each CDR3 protein gets one entry after TCRdb re-called the 5' RACE reads with MiXCR. This sample has 200,000 to 300,000 distinct CDR3 sequences, with roughly a tenth found just once. The sequenced sample was memory T cells sorted from blood. This sequence was found in a man aged 50 or older in good health.

CDR3 residues: CASRPTSGAYNEQFF. CDR3 DNA sequence: TGTGCCAGCAGGCCTACTAGCGGGGCTTACAATGAGCAGTTCTTC. The rearrangement joins TRBV7-2 to TRBJ2-1; 10 nucleotides line up with TRBD2. Germline loops: CDR1 SGHTA, CDR2 FQGNSA. Losses at the gene ends were 6 bases for V and 4 bases for J; bases not matched to a gene: 6. The CDR3 spans 15 residues.